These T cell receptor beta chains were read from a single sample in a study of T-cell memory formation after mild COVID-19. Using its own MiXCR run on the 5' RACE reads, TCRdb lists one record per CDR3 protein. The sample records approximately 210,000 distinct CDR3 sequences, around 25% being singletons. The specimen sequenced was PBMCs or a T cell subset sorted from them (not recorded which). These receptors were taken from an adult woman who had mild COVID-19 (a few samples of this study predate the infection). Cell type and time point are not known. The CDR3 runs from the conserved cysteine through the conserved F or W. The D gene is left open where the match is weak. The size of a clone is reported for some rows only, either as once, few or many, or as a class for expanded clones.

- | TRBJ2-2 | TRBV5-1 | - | CASSRTDSNTGELFF | TGCGCCAGCAGCCGTACAGACAGTAACACCGGGGAGCTGTTTTTT
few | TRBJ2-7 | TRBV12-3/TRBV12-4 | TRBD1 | CASSLRTGAYEQYF | TGTGCCAGCAGTCTCAGGACAGGGGCCTACGAGCAGTACTTC
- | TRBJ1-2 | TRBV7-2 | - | CASSLADGHYGYTF | TGTGCCAGCAGCTTAGCTGACGGGCACTATGGCTACACCTTC
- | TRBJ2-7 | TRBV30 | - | CAWSVLTGHSSYEQYF | TGTGCCTGGAGTGTTTTGACGGGGCATAGCTCCTACGAGCAGTACTTC
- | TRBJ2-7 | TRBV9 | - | CASSVAVGRDEQYF | TGTGCCAGCAGCGTAGCAGTGGGCAGGGACGAGCAGTACTTC
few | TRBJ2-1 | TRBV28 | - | CASSSRGYPGNEQFF | TGTGCCAGCAGTAGTCGGGGGTACCCAGGCAATGAGCAGTTCTTC
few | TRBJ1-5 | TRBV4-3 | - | CASSQDLSNQPQHF | TGCGCCAGCAGCCAAGATCTGAGCAATCAGCCCCAGCATTTT
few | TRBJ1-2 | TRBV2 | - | CASRVLGGGGYTF | TGTGCCAGCAGAGTATTGGGTGGAGGTGGCTACACCTTC
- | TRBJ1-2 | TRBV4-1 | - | CASSQDTSTGAYGYTF | TGCGCCAGCAGCCAAGATACCAGCACGGGGGCCTATGGCTACACCTTC
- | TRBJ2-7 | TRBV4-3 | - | CASSHEQGSYEQYF | TGCGCCAGCAGCCACGAACAGGGTAGCTACGAGCAGTACTTC
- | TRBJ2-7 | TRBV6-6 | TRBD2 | CASSPWLAGVYEQYF | TGTGCCAGCAGCCCCTGGCTAGCGGGAGTATACGAGCAGTACTTC
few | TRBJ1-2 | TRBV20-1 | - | CSAADSIYGYTF | TGCAGTGCTGCGGACAGTATCTATGGCTACACCTTC
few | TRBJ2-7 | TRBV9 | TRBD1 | CASGRTGTTYEQYF | TGTGCCTCAGGAAGGACAGGAACCACCTACGAGCAGTACTTC
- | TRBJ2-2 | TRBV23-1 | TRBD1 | CASSQSGTGTTGELFF | TGCGCCAGCAGTCAATCGGGGACAGGGACCACCGGGGAGCTGTTTTTT
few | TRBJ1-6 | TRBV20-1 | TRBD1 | CSARGQGDSPLHF | TGCAGTGCTAGGGGACAGGGAGATTCACCCCTCCACTTT
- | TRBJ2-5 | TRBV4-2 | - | CASSQVGEAETQYF | TGTGCCAGCAGCCAAGTTGGAGAAGCAGAGACCCAGTACTTC
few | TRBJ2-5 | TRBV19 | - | CASSIESRETQYF | TGTGCCAGTAGTATAGAGTCAAGGGAGACCCAGTACTTC
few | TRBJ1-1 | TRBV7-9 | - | CASSLGKTGLNTEAFF | TGTGCCAGCAGCTTAGGTAAGACAGGACTGAACACTGAAGCTTTCTTT
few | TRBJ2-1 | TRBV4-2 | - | CASSQETVNEQFF | TGTGCCAGCAGCCAAGAAACTGTCAATGAGCAGTTCTTC
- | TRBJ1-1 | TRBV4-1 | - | CASSQGDPNAEAFF | TGCGCCAGCAGCCAAGGGGACCCGAACGCTGAAGCTTTCTTT
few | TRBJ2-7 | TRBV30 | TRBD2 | CAWSSSGGYEQYF | TGTGCCTGGAGTTCTAGCGGGGGCTACGAGCAGTACTTC
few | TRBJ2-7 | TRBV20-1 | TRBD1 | CSARDFTGDAYEQYF | TGCAGTGCTAGAGATTTTACAGGGGACGCCTACGAGCAGTACTTC